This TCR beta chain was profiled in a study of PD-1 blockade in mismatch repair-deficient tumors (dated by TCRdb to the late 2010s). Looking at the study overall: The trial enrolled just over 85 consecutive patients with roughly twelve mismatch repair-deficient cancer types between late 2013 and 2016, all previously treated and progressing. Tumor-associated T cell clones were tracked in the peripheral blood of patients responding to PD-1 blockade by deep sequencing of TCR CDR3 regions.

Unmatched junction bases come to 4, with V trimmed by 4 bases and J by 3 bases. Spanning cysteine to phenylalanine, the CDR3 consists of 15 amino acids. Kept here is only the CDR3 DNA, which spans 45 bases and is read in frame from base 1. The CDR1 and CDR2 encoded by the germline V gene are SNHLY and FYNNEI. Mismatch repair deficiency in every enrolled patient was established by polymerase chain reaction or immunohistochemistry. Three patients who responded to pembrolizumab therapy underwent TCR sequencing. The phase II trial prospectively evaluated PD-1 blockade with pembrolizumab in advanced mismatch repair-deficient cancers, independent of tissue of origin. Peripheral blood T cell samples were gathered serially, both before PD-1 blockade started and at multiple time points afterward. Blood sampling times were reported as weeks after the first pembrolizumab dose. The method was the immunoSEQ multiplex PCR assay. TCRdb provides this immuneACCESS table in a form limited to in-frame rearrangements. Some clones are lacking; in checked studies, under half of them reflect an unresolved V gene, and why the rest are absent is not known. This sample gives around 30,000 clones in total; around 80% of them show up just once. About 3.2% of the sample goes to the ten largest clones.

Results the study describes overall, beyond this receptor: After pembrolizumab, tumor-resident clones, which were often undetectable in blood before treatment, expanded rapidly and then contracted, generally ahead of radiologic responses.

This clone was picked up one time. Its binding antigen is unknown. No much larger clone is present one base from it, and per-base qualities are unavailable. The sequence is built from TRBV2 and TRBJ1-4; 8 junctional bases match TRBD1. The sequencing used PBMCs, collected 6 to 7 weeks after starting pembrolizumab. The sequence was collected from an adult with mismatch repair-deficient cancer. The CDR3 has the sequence CASSAQGAANEKLFF. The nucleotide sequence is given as TGTGCCAGCAGTGCCCAGGGGGCGGCTAATGAAAAACTGTTTTTT. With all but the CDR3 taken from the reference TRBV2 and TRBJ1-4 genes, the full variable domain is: EPEVTQTPSHQVTQMGQEVILRCVPISNHLYFYWYRQILGQKVEFLVSFYNNEISEKSEIFDDQFSVERPDGSNFTLKIRSTKLEDSAMYFCASSAQGAANEKLFFGSGTQLSVL.